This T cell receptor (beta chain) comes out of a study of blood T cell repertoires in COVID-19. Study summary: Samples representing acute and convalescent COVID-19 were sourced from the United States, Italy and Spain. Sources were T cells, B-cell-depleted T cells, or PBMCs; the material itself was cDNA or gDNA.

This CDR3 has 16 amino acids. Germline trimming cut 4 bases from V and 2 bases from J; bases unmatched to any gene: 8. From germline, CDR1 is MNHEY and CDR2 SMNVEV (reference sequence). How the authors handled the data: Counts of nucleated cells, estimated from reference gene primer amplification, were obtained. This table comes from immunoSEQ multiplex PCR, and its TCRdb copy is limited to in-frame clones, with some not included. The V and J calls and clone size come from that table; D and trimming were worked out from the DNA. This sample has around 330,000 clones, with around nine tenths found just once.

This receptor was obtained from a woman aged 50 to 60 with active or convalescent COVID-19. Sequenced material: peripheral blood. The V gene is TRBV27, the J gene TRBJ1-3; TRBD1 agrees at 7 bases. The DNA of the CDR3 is TGTGCCAGCAGTTCGAGAAGGACAGGTACTGGAAACACCATATATTTT. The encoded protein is CASSSRRTGTGNTIYF.